This T cell receptor (beta chain) was captured in a study of technical replicates of blood from several donors. This clone was recorded only once. CDR1 is SGHAT and CDR2 is FQNNGV in the germline V gene. J was trimmed by 12 bases and V by 7 bases; bases with no gene match: 11. The CDR3 is 14 amino acids. Profiling relied on immunoSEQ multiplex PCR, and the TCRdb table lists in-frame clones only, not all of them. Of about 70,000 clones listed, 90% to 95% are singletons. This TCR derives from a human donor in good health. The specimen was T cells isolated from PBMCs. The chain is built from TRBV11-2 and TRBJ1-4, with TRBD1 matching over 10 bases. Here the CDR3 DNA reads TGTGCCAGCAACCACTTGGACAGGGGGAATGAACTGTTTTTT. This codes for CASNHLDRGNELFF. Full variable domain (remainder filled in from reference TRBV11-2 and TRBJ1-4): EAGVAQSPRYKIIEKRQSVAFWCNPISGHATLYWYQQILGQGPKLLIQFQNNGVVDDSQLPKDRFSAERLKGVDSTLKIQPAKLEDSAVYLCASNHLDRGNELFFGSGTQLSVL.